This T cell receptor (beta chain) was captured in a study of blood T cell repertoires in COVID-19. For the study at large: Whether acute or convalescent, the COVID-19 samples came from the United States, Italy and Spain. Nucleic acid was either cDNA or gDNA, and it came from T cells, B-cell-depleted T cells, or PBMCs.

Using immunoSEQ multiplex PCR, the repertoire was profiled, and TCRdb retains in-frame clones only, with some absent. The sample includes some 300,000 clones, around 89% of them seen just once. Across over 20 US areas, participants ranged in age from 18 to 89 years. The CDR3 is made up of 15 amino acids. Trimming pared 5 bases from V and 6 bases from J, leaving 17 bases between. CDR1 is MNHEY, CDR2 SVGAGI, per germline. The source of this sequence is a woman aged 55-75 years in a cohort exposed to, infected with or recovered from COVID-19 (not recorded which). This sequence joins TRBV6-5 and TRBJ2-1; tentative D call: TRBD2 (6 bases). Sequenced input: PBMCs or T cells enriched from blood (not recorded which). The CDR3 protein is CASSQTRYGGNEQFF. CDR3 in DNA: TGTGCCAGCAGTCAGACTAGGTATGGAGGCAATGAGCAGTTCTTC.